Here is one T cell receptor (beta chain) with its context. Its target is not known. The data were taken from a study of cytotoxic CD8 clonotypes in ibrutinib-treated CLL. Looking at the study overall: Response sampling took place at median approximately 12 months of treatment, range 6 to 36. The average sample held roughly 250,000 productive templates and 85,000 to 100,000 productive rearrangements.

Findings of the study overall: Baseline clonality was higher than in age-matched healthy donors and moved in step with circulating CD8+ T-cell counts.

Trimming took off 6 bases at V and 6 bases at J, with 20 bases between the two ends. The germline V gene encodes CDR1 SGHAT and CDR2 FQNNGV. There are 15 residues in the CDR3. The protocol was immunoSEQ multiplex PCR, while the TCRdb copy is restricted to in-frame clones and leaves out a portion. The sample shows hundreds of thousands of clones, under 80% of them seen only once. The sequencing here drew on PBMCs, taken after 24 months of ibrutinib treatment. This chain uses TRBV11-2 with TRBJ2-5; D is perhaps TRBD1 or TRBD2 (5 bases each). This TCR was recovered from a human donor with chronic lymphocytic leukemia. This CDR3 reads CASSHFRTGGKTQYF. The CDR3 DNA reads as TGTGCCAGCAGTCACTTTCGGACTGGGGGAAAGACCCAGTACTTC.